The present TCR beta chain was sequenced within a study of blood T cell repertoires in COVID-19. TCRdb keeps only in-frame clones here, not all; method: immunoSEQ multiplex PCR. The profile shows some 200,000 clones, roughly nine tenths of them singletons. The ends lost 0 bases at V and 4 bases at J; junction bases unmatched: 4. The CDR3 totals 15 residues. Per germline, CDR1 MNHEY and CDR2 SVGAGI. The origin of this receptor is a man between 65 and 85 years old with acute or convalescent COVID-19. What was sequenced was peripheral blood. The rearrangement joins TRBV6-5 to TRBJ1-1, with TRBD1 matching 8 bases. CDR3 sequence: CASSYSYRGGTEAFF. The CDR3 region has the DNA TGTGCCAGCAGTTACTCTTACAGGGGGGGCACTGAAGCTTTCTTT.